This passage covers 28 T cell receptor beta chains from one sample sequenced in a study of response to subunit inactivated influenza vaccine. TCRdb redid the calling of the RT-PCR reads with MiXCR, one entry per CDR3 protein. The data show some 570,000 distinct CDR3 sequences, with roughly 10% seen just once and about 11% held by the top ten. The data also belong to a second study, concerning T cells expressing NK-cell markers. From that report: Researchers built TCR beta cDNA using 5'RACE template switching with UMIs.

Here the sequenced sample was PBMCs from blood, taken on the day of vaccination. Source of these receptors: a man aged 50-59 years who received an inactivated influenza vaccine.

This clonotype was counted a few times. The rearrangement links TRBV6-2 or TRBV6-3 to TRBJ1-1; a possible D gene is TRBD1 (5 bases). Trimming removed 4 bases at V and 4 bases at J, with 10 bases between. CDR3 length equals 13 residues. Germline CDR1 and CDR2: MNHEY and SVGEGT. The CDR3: CASSWGLVTEAFF. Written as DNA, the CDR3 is TGTGCCAGCAGTTGGGGACTGGTCACTGAAGCTTTCTTT.

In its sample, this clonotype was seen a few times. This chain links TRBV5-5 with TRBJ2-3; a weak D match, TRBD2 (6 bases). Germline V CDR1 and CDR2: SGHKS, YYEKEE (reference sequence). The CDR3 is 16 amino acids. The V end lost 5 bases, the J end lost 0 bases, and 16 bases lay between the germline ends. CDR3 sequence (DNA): TGTGCCAGCAGTTTTGGAGGGGTTCTTAGCACAGATACGCAGTATTTT. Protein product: CASSFGGVLSTDTQYF.

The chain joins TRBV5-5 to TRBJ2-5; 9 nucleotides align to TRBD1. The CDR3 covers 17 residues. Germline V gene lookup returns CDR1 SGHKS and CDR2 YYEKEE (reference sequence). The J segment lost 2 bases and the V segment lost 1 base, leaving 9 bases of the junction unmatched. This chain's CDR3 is CASSLLPRTGVQETQYF. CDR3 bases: TGTGCCAGCAGCTTGCTCCCTAGGACAGGGGTACAAGAGACCCAGTACTTC.

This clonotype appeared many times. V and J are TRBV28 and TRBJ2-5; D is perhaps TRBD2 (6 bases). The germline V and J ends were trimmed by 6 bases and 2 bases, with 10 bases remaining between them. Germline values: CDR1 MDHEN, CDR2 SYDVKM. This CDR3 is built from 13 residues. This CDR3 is CASSRGTQETQYF. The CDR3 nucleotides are TGTGCCAGCAGCCGCGGGACTCAAGAGACCCAGTACTTC.

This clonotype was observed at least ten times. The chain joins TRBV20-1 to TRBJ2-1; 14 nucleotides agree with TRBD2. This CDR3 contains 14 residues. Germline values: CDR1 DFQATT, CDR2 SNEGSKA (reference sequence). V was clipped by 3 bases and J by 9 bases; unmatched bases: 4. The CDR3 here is CSASRLAGGGEQFF. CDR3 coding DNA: TGCAGTGCTAGTCGACTAGCGGGAGGGGGTGAGCAGTTCTTC.

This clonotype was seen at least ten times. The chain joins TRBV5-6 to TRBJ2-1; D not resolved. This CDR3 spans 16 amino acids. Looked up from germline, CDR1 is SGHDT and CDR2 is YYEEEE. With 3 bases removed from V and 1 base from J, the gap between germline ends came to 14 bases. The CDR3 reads CASSSPHRSSYNEQFF. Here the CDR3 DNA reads TGTGCCAGCAGCTCACCCCATCGTTCGTCCTACAATGAGCAGTTCTTC.

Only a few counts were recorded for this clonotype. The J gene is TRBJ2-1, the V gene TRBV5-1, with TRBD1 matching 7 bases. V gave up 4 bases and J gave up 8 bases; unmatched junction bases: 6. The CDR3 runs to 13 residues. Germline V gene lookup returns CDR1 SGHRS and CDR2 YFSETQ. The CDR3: CASSGMTGYEQFF. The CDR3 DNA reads TGCGCCAGCAGCGGAATGACAGGGTATGAGCAGTTCTTC.

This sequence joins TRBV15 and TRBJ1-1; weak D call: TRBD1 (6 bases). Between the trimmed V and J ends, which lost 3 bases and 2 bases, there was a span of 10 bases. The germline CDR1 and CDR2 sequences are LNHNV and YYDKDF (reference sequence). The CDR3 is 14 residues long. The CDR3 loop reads CATSRTGANTEAFF. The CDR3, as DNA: TGTGCCACCAGCAGGACGGGGGCCAACACTGAAGCTTTCTTT.

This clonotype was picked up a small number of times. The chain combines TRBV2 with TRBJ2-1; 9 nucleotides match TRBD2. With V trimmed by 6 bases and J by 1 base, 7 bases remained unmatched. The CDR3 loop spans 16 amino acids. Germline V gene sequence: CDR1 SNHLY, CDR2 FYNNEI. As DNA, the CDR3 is TGTGCCAGCAGACCCTCCCTAGCGGGGTCCTACAATGAGCAGTTCTTC. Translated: CASRPSLAGSYNEQFF.

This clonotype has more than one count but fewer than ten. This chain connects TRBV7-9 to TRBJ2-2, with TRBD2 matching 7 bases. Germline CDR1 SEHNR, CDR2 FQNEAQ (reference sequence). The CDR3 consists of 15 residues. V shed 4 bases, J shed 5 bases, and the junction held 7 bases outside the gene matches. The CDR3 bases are TGTGCCAGCAGCTATAGCGGGCCAGGGACCGGGGAGCTGTTTTTT. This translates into CASSYSGPGTGELFF.

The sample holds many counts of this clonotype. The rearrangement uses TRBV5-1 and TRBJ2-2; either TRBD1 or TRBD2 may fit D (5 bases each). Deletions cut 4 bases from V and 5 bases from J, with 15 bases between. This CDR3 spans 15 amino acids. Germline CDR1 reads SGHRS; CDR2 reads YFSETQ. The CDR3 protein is CASSPGTFFTGELFF. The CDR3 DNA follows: TGCGCCAGCAGCCCGGGGACCTTCTTTACCGGGGAGCTGTTTTTT.

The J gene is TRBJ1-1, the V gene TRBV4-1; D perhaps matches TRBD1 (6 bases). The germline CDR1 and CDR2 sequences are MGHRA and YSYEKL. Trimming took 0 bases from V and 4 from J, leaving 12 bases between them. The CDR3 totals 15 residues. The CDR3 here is CASSQDWGRGTEAFF. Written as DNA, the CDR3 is TGCGCCAGCAGCCAAGATTGGGGCAGGGGCACTGAAGCTTTCTTT.

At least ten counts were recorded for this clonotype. CDR3: CASSTGTGNEQYF. The CDR3, as DNA: TGTGCCAGCAGTACCGGGACAGGGAACGAGCAGTACTTC. The rearrangement uses TRBV28 and TRBJ2-7; 9 positions match TRBD1. Germline V gene sequence: CDR1 MDHEN, CDR2 SYDVKM. Trimming at V came to 5 bases and at J to 5 bases, leaving 4 bases not matched to a gene. This CDR3 is built from 13 residues. Using reference TRBV28 and TRBJ2-7 for the parts outside the CDR3, the full variable domain is DVKVTQSSRYLVKRTGEKVFLECVQDMDHENMFWYRQDPGLGLRLIYFSYDVKMKEKGDIPEGYSVSREKKERFSLILESASTNQTSMYLCASSTGTGNEQYFGPGTRLTVT.

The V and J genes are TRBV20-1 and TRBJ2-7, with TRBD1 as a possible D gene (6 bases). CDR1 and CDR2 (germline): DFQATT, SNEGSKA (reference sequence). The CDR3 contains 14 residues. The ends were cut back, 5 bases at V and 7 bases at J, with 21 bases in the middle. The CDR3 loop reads CSAPNRDTLGEQYF. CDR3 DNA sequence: TGCAGTGCTCCCAATCGGGACACCCTTGGGGAGCAGTACTTC.

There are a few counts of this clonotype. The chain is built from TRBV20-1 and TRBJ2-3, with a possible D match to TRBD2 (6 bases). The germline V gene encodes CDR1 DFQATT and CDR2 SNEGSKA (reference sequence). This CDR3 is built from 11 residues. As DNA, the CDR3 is TGCAGCTCTGGGGGACTTACCGCGCAGTATTTT. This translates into CSSGGLTAQYF.

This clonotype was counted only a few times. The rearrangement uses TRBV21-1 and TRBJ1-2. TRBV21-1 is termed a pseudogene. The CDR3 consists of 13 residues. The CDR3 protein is CASSKVGIYGYTF. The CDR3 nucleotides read TGTGCCAGCAGCAAAGTTGGCATCTATGGCTACACCTTC.

CDR3 amino acids: CSESLGSETQYF. The CDR3 DNA follows: TGCAGCGAATCCTTAGGAAGTGAGACCCAGTACTTC. The chain is built from TRBV29-1 and TRBJ2-5; D is ambiguous. Germline CDR1 reads SQVTM; CDR2 reads ANQGSEA. Trimming stripped 7 bases from V and 5 bases from J, with 14 bases between. This CDR3 has 12 residues.

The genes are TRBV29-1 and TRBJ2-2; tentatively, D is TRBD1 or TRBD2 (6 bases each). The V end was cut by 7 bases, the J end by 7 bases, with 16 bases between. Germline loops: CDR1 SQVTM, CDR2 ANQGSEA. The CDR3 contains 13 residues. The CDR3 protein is CSAQEGGGGELFF. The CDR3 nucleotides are TGCAGCGCCCAAGAGGGGGGAGGCGGGGAGCTGTTTTTT.

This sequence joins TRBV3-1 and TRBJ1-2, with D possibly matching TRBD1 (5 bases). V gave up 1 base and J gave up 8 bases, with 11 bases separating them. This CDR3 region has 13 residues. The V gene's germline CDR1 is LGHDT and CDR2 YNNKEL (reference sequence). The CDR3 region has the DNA TGTGCCAGCAGCCAAGGGAGGGGTGGGGGCTACACCTTC. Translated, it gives CASSQGRGGGYTF.

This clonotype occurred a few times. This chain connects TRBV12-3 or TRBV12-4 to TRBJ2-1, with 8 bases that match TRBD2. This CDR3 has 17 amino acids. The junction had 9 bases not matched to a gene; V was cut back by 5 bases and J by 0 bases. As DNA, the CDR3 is TGTGCCAGCAGTCCCATTGGACTAGCTCTCTCCTACAATGAGCAGTTCTTC. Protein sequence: CASSPIGLALSYNEQFF.

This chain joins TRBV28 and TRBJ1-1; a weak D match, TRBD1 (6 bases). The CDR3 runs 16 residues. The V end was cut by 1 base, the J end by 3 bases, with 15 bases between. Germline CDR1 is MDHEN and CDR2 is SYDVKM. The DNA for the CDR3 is TGTGCCAGCAGTTTATTAACATGGCAGGGGCACACTGAAGCTTTCTTT. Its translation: CASSLLTWQGHTEAFF. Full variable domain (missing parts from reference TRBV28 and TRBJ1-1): DVKVTQSSRYLVKRTGEKVFLECVQDMDHENMFWYRQDPGLGLRLIYFSYDVKMKEKGDIPEGYSVSREKKERFSLILESASTNQTSMYLCASSLLTWQGHTEAFFGQGTRLTVV.

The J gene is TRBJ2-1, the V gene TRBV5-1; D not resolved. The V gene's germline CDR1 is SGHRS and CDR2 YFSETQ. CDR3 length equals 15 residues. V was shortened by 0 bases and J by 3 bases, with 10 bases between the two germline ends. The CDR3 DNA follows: TGCGCCAGCAGCTTGGCCCTGACGGGCTACAATGAGCAGTTCTTC. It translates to CASSLALTGYNEQFF.

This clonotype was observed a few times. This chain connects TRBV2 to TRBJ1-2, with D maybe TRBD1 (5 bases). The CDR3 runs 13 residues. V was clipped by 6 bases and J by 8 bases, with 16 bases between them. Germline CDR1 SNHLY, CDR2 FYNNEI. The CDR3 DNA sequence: TGTGCCAGCAGGAACTTCAGGGAGGACGGCTACACCTTC. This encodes CASRNFREDGYTF. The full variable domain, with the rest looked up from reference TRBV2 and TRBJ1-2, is EPEVTQTPSHQVTQMGQEVILRCVPISNHLYFYWYRQILGQKVEFLVSFYNNEISEKSEIFDDQFSVERPDGSNFTLKIRSTKLEDSAMYFCASRNFREDGYTFGSGTRLTVV.

Here the CDR3 reads CASSQDESFPYEQFF. As DNA, the CDR3 is TGTGCCAGCAGCCAAGATGAGAGTTTCCCCTATGAGCAGTTCTTC. J is TRBJ2-1 and V is TRBV3-1; D unresolved. Germline assignment: CDR1 LGHDT and CDR2 YNNKEL (reference sequence). The CDR3 is made up of 15 amino acids. Deletions cut 0 bases from V and 8 bases from J, with 14 bases between.

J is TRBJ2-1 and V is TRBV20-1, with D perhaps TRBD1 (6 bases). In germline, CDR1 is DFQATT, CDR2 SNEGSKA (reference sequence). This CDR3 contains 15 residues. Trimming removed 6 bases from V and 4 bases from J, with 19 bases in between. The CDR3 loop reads CSAREDTDRYNEQFF. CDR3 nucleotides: TGCAGTGCGCGCGAGGACACGGACAGATACAATGAGCAGTTCTTC.

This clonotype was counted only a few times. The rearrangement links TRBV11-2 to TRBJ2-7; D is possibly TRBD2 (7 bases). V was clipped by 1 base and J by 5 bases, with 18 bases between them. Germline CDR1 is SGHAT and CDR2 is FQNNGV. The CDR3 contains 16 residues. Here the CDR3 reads CASSLALLAGANEQYF. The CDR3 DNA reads TGTGCCAGCAGCTTAGCATTATTGGCGGGGGCCAACGAGCAGTACTTC. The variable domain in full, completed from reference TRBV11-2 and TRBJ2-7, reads EAGVAQSPRYKIIEKRQSVAFWCNPISGHATLYWYQQILGQGPKLLIQFQNNGVVDDSQLPKDRFSAERLKGVDSTLKIQPAKLEDSAVYLCASSLALLAGANEQYFGPGTRLTVT.

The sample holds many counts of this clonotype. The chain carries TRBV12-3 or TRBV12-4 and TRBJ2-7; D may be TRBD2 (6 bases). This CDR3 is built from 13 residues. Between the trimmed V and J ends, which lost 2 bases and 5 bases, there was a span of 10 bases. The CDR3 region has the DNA TGTGCCAGCAGTTTACGGGGGATCCACGAGCAGTACTTC. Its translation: CASSLRGIHEQYF.

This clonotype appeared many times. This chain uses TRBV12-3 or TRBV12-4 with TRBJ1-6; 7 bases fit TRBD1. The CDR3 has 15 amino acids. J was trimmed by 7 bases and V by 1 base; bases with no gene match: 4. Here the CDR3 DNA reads TGTGCCAGCAGTTTAGGGGGGACAGTGAATTCACCCCTCCACTTT. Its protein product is CASSLGGTVNSPLHF.